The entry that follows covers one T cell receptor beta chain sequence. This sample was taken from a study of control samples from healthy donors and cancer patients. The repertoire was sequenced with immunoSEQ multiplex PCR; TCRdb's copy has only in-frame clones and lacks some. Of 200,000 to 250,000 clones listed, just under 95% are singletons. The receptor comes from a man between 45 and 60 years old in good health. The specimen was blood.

In nucleotides, the CDR3 is TGTGCCAGCAGCCCCCGGAGGAAGGGGAATAATTCACCCCTCCACTTT. Translated, it gives CASSPRRKGNNSPLHF. The rearrangement links TRBV3-1 (or the pseudogene TRBV3-2) to TRBJ1-6; D may be TRBD1 (5 bases). Trimming took 4 bases from V and 5 from J, leaving 15 bases between them. CDR3 size: 16 residues. Germline V gives CDR1 LGHDT, CDR2 YNNKEL (reference sequence).